This TCR beta chain is from a study of shared clonotypes between healthy human individuals. Study findings and constraints: Clonotypes not shared had lower generation probabilities than those common to all four donors.

CD45RO-negative CD8 cells positively selected for CCR7 made up the naive population, which excluded terminally differentiated effector memory CD45RA+ cells. HIV-negative, healthy adults without recent acute infections or vaccinations were the donors. Remarks on this clone: Antigen specificity is unknown.

This CDR3 spans 12 amino acids. Trimming took off 4 bases at V and 0 bases at J, with 0 bases between the two ends. CDR1 is SNHLY and CDR2 is FYNNEI in the germline V gene. Deep was the level used in running the assay. Per sorted-subset replicate PCR, input was 150 to 250 ng DNA, representing about 32,000 T cell genomes. The method was immunoSEQ multiplex PCR; TCRdb's version includes in-frame clones alone and lacks a portion of them. The profile shows about 580,000 clones, 98% of them singletons. The sequence came from a man in his thirties or forties in good health. The sequenced material came from naive CD8+ T cells sorted from blood. The genes are TRBV2 and TRBJ2-2; no firm D call. The CDR3 spells CASSANTGELFF. The DNA of the CDR3 is TGTGCCAGCAGTGCGAACACCGGGGAGCTGTTTTTT.